This is a list of T cell receptor beta chains from one sample in a study of blood T cells in healthy people across ages. Each CDR3 protein is one row after TCRdb ran MiXCR on the 5' RACE reads. The data contain over 600,000 distinct CDR3 sequences, approximately 40% of them singletons. The sample was blood. Receptors originate from a man older than 75 in good health. The CDR3 runs from the conserved cysteine through the conserved F or W. D genes are given only for firm matches. Size is stated for part of the rows, as once, few or many counts, or as a class when the clone is expanded.

CDR3: CASSPVTTGTDTQYF
DNA: TGTGCCAGCTCACCAGTCACAACCGGCACAGATACGCAGTATTTT
D: NA
J: TRBJ2-3
size: NA
length: 15
V: TRBV18

CDR3: CASSSAQGTYNEQYF
DNA: TGTGCCAGCAGTTCTGCACAGGGGACTTACAATGAGCAGTACTTC
D: NA
J: TRBJ2-5
size: NA
length: 15
V: TRBV6-5

CDR3: CASSIGLAETDYYEQYF
DNA: TGTGCCAGTAGTATTGGACTAGCGGAGACCGACTACTACGAGCAGTACTTC
D: TRBD2
J: TRBJ2-7
size: NA
length: 17
V: TRBV19

CDR3: CASSVAFGGAYEQYF
DNA: TGTGCCAGCAGCGTAGCTTTCGGGGGCGCCTACGAGCAGTACTTC
D: NA
J: TRBJ2-7
size: few
length: 15
V: TRBV9

CDR3: CSARDTSLPTDTQYF
DNA: TGCAGTGCTAGAGATACTAGTCTTCCGACAGATACGCAGTATTTT
D: NA
J: TRBJ2-3
size: NA
length: 15
V: TRBV20-1

CDR3: CASSVASGSTGEQYF
DNA: TGTGCCAGCAGCGTAGCCAGCGGGAGTACAGGCGAGCAGTACTTC
D: TRBD2
J: TRBJ2-7
size: NA
length: 15
V: TRBV9

CDR3: CASSQGTGEQPQHF
DNA: TGTGCCAGCAGCCAAGGGACAGGGGAACAGCCCCAGCATTTT
D: TRBD1
J: TRBJ1-5
size: few
length: 14
V: TRBV3-1

CDR3: CASSLIGQGTYEQYF
DNA: TGTGCCAGCAGTTTGATAGGACAGGGCACCTACGAGCAGTACTTC
D: TRBD1
J: TRBJ2-7
size: NA
length: 15
V: TRBV27

CDR3: CSARDNRGPGFYEQYF
DNA: TGCAGTGCTAGAGATAACAGGGGTCCAGGCTTCTACGAGCAGTACTTC
D: TRBD1
J: TRBJ2-7
size: few
length: 16
V: TRBV20-1

CDR3: CASSVGGQGSQYEQYF
DNA: TGTGCCAGCAGCGTAGGGGGACAGGGCAGTCAGTACGAGCAGTACTTC
D: TRBD1
J: TRBJ2-7
size: NA
length: 16
V: TRBV9

CDR3: CASSLGAGGPVDTQYF
DNA: TGTGCCAGCAGCTTAGGGGCGGGAGGGCCCGTAGATACGCAGTATTTT
D: TRBD2
J: TRBJ2-3
size: NA
length: 16
V: TRBV7-2

CDR3: CASSSHRDSPPHF
DNA: TGTGCCAGCAGCTCCCACAGGGATTCACCCCCCCACTTT
D: NA
J: TRBJ1-6
size: NA
length: 13
V: TRBV11-1

CDR3: CASSASNEQFF
DNA: TGTGCCAGCAGCGCAAGCAATGAGCAGTTCTTC
D: NA
J: TRBJ2-1
size: NA
length: 11
V: TRBV9

CDR3: CNAPGQGYEQYF
DNA: TGCAATGCCCCGGGACAGGGCTACGAGCAGTACTTC
D: TRBD1
J: TRBJ2-7
size: NA
length: 12
V: TRBV20-1

CDR3: CASSQGNSYNEQFF
DNA: TGTGCCAGCAGCCAGGGGAATTCCTACAATGAGCAGTTCTTC
D: NA
J: TRBJ2-1
size: NA
length: 14
V: TRBV7-9

CDR3: CSARDEGAKGDTQYF
DNA: TGCAGTGCTAGAGATGAGGGAGCAAAGGGAGATACGCAGTATTTT
D: NA
J: TRBJ2-3
size: few
length: 15
V: TRBV20-1

CDR3: CASRRQGLSTEAFF
DNA: TGTGCCAGCAGAAGACAGGGGTTGAGCACTGAAGCTTTCTTT
D: TRBD1
J: TRBJ1-1
size: NA
length: 14
V: TRBV6-2/TRBV6-3

CDR3: CASSSGTPNGGYTF
DNA: TGTGCCAGCAGCTCCGGGACACCCAACGGTGGCTACACCTTC
D: NA
J: TRBJ1-2
size: NA
length: 14
V: TRBV9

CDR3: CSAWTGTRTQYF
DNA: TGCAGTGCTTGGACAGGGACGAGGACGCAGTATTTT
D: TRBD1
J: TRBJ2-3
size: few
length: 12
V: TRBV20-1

CDR3: CASSLAGWGYYNEQFF
DNA: TGTGCCAGCAGCTTAGCGGGGTGGGGGTACTACAATGAGCAGTTCTTC
D: NA
J: TRBJ2-1
size: NA
length: 16
V: TRBV7-8

CDR3: CASSWGQAANEQFF
DNA: TGTGCCAGCAGCTGGGGACAGGCCGCCAATGAGCAGTTCTTC
D: TRBD1
J: TRBJ2-1
size: many
length: 14
V: TRBV7-9

CDR3: CASSPPGLAGGQGETQYF
DNA: TGTGCCAGCAGCCCCCCAGGACTAGCGGGAGGGCAGGGGGAGACCCAGTACTTC
D: TRBD2
J: TRBJ2-5
size: NA
length: 18
V: TRBV7-2

CDR3: CSASRAAPGFTNYGYTF
DNA: TGCAGTGCCAGTCGGGCGGCACCGGGGTTTACTAACTATGGCTACACCTTC
D: NA
J: TRBJ1-2
size: NA
length: 17
V: TRBV20-1

CDR3: CASGGRRQADEQYF
DNA: TGTGCCAGCGGGGGACGGAGACAGGCGGACGAGCAGTACTTC
D: NA
J: TRBJ2-7
size: NA
length: 14
V: TRBV7-2

CDR3: CSARDHRPSGANVLTF
DNA: TGCAGTGCTAGAGATCACCGCCCCTCTGGGGCCAACGTCCTGACTTTC
D: NA
J: TRBJ2-6
size: NA
length: 16
V: TRBV20-1

CDR3: CSAKTGTGETQYF
DNA: TGCAGTGCTAAGACAGGGACGGGGGAGACCCAGTACTTC
D: TRBD1
J: TRBJ2-5
size: NA
length: 13
V: TRBV20-1